One and the same sample provided the 5 T cell receptor beta chains below, sequenced in a study of blood T cells in healthy people across ages. For the second PCR, which ran for about 7 to 11 cycles, a sample-barcoded 5' primer and a J-beta primer mix were used. TCRdb independently ran MiXCR on the 5' RACE reads; one entry per CDR3 protein. The table has about 940,000 distinct CDR3 sequences, roughly 48% seen once. Input material: blood. These receptors came from a man between 25 and 39 years old in good health.

This clonotype was found a few times. J is TRBJ2-3 and V is TRBV29-1, with D maybe TRBD2 (6 bases). This CDR3 is built from 16 residues. Germline V CDR1 and CDR2: SQVTM, ANQGSEA. The V end was cut by 6 bases, the J end by 1 base, with 20 bases between. Here the CDR3 reads CSVTGEPMECTDTQYF. Written as DNA, the CDR3 is TGCAGCGTGACGGGAGAGCCAATGGAGTGCACAGATACGCAGTATTTT.

In this sample, this clonotype turned up many times. The CDR3 loop is CASSFQGREQYF. CDR3 DNA: TGTGCCAGCAGTTTCCAGGGGAGAGAGCAGTACTTC. This chain joins TRBV12-3 or TRBV12-4 and TRBJ2-7; D may be TRBD1 (6 bases). V gave up 3 bases and J gave up 7 bases, with 10 bases separating them. The CDR3 extends over 12 amino acids.

Only a few counts were recorded for this clonotype. The rearrangement uses TRBV13 and TRBJ2-5; TRBD1 agrees at 7 bases. The V segment lost 1 base and the J segment 2 bases; nucleotides outside the gene matches: 13. This CDR3 is built from 18 residues. The V gene's germline CDR1 is PRHDT and CDR2 FYEKMQ (reference sequence). CDR3: CASSLAVRTGLTQETQYF. CDR3 bases: TGTGCCAGCAGCTTAGCAGTGAGGACAGGACTTACGCAAGAGACCCAGTACTTC.

The DNA of the CDR3 is TGTGCCAGCAGTTTTTATAAGGGGACGCAGTATTTT. It translates to CASSFYKGTQYF. The chain joins TRBV12-3 or TRBV12-4 to TRBJ2-3, with D perhaps TRBD1 (5 bases). The CDR3 sequence is 12 residues long. V lost 3 bases to trimming and J lost 9 bases, with 10 bases between them.

The chain carries TRBV29-1 and TRBJ2-5; 8 bases agree with TRBD1. Germline V gene lookup returns CDR1 SQVTM and CDR2 ANQGSEA. The CDR3 is made up of 13 amino acids. Germline trimming cut 7 bases from V and 1 base from J; bases unmatched to any gene: 5. The CDR3 protein is CSGWTGFQETQYF. CDR3 sequence (DNA): TGCAGCGGCTGGACAGGGTTCCAAGAGACCCAGTACTTC.